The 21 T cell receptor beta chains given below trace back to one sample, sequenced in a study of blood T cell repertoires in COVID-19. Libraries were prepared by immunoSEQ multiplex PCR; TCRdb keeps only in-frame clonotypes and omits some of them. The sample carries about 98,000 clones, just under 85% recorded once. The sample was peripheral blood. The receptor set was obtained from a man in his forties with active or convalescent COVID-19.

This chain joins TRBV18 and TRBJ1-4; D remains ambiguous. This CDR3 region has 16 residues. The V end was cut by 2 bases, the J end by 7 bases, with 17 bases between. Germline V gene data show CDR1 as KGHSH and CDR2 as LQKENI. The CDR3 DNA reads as TGTGCCAGCTCACCAAACAGCCTCGGAGGAACTGAAAAACTGTTTTTT. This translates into CASSPNSLGGTEKLFF.

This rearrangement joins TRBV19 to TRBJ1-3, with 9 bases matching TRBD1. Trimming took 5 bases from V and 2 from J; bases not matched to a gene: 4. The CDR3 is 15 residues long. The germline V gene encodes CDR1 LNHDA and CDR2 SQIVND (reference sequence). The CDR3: CASSPRTGAGNTIYF. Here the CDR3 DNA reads TGTGCCAGTAGTCCACGGACAGGGGCTGGAAACACCATATATTTT. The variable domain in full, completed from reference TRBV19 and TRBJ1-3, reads DGGITQSPKYLFRKEGQNVTLSCEQNLNHDAMYWYRQDPGQGLRLIYYSQIVNDFQKGDIAEGYSVSREKKESFPLTVTSAQKNPTAFYLCASSPRTGAGNTIYFGEGSWLTVV.

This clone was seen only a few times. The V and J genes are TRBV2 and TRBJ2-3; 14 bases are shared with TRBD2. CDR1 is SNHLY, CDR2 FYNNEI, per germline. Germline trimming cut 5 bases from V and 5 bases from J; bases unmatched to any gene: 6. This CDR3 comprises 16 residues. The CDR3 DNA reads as TGTGCCAGCAGTCTACGGACTAGCGGGGGGAAAGATACGCAGTATTTT. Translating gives CASSLRTSGGKDTQYF.

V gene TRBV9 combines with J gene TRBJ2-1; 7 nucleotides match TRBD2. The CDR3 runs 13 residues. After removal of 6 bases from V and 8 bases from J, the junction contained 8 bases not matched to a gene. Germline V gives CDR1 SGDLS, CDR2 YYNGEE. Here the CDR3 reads CASNFGGVDEQFF. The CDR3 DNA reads TGTGCCAGCAATTTTGGGGGGGTTGATGAGCAGTTCTTC.

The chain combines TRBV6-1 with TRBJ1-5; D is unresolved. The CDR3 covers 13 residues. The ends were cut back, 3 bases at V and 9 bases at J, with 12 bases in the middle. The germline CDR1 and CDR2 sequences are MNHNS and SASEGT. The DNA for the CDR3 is TGTGCCAGCAGTGAGGTGACATTTAGGCCCCAGCATTTT. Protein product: CASSEVTFRPQHF.

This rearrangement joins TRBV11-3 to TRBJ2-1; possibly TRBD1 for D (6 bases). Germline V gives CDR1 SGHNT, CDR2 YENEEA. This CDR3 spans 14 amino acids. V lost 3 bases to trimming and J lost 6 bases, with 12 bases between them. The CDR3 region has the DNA TGTGCCAGCAGCTTTCACAGGGCCTCCAATGAGCAGTTCTTC. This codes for CASSFHRASNEQFF.

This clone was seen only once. The CDR3 region has the DNA TGTGCCAGCAGCTCCCAAGAGAACTATAATTCACCCCTCCACTTT. Translation gives CASSSQENYNSPLHF. This chain uses TRBV6-5 with TRBJ1-6; D ambiguous. CDR3 length: 15 residues. With 6 bases removed from V and 3 bases from J, the gap between germline ends came to 12 bases. Germline V gene data show CDR1 as MNHEY and CDR2 as SVGAGI.

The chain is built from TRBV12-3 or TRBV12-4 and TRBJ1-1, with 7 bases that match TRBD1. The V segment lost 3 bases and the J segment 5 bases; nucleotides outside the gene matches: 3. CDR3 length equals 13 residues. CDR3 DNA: TGTGCCAGCAGTTTTGGGGACAGAACTGAAGCTTTCTTT. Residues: CASSFGDRTEAFF.

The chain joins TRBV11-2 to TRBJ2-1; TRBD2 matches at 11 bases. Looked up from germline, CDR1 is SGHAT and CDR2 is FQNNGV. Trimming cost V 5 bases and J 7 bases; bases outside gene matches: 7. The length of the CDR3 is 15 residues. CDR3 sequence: CASSAGLAGPNEQFF. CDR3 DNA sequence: TGTGCCAGCAGCGCCGGACTAGCGGGCCCTAATGAGCAGTTCTTC. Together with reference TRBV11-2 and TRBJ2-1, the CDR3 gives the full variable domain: EAGVAQSPRYKIIEKRQSVAFWCNPISGHATLYWYQQILGQGPKLLIQFQNNGVVDDSQLPKDRFSAERLKGVDSTLKIQPAKLEDSAVYLCASSAGLAGPNEQFFGPGTRLTVL.

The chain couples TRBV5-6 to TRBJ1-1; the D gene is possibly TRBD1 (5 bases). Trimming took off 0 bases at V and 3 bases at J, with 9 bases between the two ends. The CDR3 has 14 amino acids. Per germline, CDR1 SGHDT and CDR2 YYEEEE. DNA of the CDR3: TGTGCCAGCAGCTTGGAAACGGGGGACACTGAAGCTTTCTTT. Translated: CASSLETGDTEAFF.

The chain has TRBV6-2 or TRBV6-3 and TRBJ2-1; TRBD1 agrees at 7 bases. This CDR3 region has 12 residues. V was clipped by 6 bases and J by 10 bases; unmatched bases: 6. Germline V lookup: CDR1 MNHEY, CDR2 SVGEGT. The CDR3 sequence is CASSQQGIEQFF. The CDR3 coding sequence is TGTGCCAGCAGCCAACAGGGGATCGAGCAGTTCTTC.

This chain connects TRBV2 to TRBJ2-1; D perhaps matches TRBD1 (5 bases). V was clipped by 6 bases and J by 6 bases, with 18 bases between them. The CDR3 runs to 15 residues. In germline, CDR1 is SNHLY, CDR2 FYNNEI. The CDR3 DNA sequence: TGTGCCAGCAGGGAGACAGTAATACGGGCCAATGAGCAGTTCTTC. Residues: CASRETVIRANEQFF.

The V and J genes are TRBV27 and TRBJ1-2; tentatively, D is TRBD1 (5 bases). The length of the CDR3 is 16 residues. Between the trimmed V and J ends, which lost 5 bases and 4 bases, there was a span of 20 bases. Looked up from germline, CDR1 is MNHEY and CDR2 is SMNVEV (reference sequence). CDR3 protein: CASSTQPGLRTYGYTF. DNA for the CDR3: TGTGCCAGCAGTACACAACCGGGACTGAGGACCTATGGCTACACCTTC.

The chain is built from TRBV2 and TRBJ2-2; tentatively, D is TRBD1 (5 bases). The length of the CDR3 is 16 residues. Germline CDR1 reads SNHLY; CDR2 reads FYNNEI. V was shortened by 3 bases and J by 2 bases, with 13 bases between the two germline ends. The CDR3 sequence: CASSEGRASNTGELFF. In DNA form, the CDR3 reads TGTGCCAGCAGTGAGGGCAGGGCGAGTAACACCGGGGAGCTGTTTTTT.

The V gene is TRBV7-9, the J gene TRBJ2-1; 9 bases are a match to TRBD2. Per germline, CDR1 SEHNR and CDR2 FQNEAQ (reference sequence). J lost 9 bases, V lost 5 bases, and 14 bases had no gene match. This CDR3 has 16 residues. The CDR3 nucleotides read TGTGCCAGCAGCAATAGCGGGGGTTCCCAGGCGGGTGAGCAGTTCTTC. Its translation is CASSNSGGSQAGEQFF.

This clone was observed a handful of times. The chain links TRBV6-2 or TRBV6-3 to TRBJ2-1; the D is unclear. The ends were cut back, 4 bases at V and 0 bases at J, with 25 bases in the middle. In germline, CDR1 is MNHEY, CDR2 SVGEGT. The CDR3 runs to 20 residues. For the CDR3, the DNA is TGTGCCAGCAGTTTCAACTCCCGGGTCCGCCTGAGAAGCTCCTACAATGAGCAGTTCTTC. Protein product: CASSFNSRVRLRSSYNEQFF.

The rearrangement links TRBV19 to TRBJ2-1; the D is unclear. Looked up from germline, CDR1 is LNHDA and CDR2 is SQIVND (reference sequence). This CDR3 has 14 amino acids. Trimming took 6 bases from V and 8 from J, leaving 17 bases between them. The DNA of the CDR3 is TGTGCCAGTAGCCAACCCGGCTCGGAGCATGAGCAGTTCTTC. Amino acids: CASSQPGSEHEQFF.

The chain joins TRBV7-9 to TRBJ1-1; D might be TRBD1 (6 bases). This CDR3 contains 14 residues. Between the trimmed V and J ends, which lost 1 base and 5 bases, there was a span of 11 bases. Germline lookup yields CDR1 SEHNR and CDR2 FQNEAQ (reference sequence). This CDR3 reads CASSLGAGVTEAFF. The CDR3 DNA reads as TGTGCCAGCAGCTTAGGGGCAGGGGTTACTGAAGCTTTCTTT.

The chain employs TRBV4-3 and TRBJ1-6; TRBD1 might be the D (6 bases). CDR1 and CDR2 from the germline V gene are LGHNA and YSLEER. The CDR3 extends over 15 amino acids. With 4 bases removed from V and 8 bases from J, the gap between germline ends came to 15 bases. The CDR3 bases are TGCGCCAGCAGCCCCCTTGGGGGGGGCGATTCACCCCTCCACTTT. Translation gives CASSPLGGGDSPLHF.

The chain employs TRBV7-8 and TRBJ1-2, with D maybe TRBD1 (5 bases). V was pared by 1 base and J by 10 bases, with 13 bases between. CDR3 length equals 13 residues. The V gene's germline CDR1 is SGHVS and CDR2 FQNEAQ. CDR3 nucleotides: TGTGCCAGCAGCTTAGACGCAGGGAACATCTACACCTTC. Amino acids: CASSLDAGNIYTF.

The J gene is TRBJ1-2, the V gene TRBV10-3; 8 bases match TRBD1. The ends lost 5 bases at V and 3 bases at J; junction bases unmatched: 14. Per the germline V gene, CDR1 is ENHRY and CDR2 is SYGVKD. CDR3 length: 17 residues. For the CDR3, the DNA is TGTGCCATCAGTAACCGACAGGGGTCGGAACTAGACTATGGCTACACCTTC. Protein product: CAISNRQGSELDYGYTF.